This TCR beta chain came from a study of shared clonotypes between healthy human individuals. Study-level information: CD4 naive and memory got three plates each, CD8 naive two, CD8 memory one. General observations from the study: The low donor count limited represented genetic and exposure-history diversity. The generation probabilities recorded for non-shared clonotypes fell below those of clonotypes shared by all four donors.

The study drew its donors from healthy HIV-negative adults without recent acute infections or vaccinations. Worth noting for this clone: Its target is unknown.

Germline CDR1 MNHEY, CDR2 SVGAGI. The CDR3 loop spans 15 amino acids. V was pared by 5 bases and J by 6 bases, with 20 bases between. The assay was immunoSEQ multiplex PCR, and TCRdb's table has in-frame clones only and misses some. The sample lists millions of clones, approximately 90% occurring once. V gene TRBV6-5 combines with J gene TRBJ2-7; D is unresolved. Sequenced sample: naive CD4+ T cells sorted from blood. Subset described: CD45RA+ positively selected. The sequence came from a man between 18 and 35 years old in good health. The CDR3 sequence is CASSQTGLTKGEQYF. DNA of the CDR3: TGTGCCAGCAGTCAGACCGGGTTAACAAAAGGCGAGCAGTACTTC.